Included here is one T cell receptor (beta chain) sequence, with context. The method was immunoSEQ multiplex PCR; TCRdb's version includes in-frame clones alone and lacks a portion of them. The profile shows more than 55,000 clones, around 88% of them singletons. This sample was taken from a study of blood T cell repertoires in COVID-19. Germline V gives CDR1 SGHTA, CDR2 FQGNSA. V dropped 4 bases and J dropped 5 bases, with 8 bases sitting between them. The CDR3 consists of 12 residues. The sample was peripheral blood. The genes are TRBV7-2 and TRBJ1-2; D gene uncertain. The TCR comes from a man in his sixties with acute or convalescent COVID-19. Here the CDR3 reads CASSYAGYGYTF. DNA of the CDR3: TGTGCCAGCAGCTATGCGGGGTATGGCTACACCTTC.